This T cell receptor (beta chain) was observed in a study of T cells in Graves' hyperthyroidism and ophthalmopathy. General study results and limits: Using 13 V-J features, a model discriminated ophthalmopathy from stable hyperthyroidism. With a median lead of around 6.7 months before onset, the model predicted ophthalmopathy. Blood held most thyroid clonotypes expanded above 0.001 frequency.

Clinical symptoms, serum thyroxine, TRAb, thyroid ultrasound and orbital computed tomography informed diagnoses. The ends were cut back, 5 bases at V and 1 base at J, with 5 bases in the middle. CDR3 length: 12 amino acids. TCR beta CDR3 sequences were amplified from RNA transcripts. HTBI primers were used for first-round RT-PCR of the TCR CDR3. TCRdb passed the multiplex PCR reads through MiXCR, listing each CDR3 protein once. This sample has roughly 240,000 distinct CDR3 sequences; about 24% occur once, and the top ten carry 30% to 40%. A note on this clonotype: Its target is not known.

The source of this sequence is a woman in her thirties or forties with Graves' ophthalmopathy. This chain links TRBV12-3 or TRBV12-4 with TRBJ1-1; no clear D gene. Input material: blood. The CDR3 reads CASSRSNTEAFF. The CDR3 nucleotides are TGTGCCAGCAGTCGCTCGAACACTGAAGCTTTCTTT.